The T cell receptor beta chain under discussion was sequenced for a study of cytomegalovirus exposure and HLA in healthy donors. The PCR made use of 60 Vbeta and 13 Jbeta primers. Sequencing used immunoSEQ multiplex PCR; TCRdb keeps in-frame clones, though not all of them. The table shows 150,000 or so clones, with 65% to 85% occurring only once. General study findings and limits: There were a few CMV-associated chains whose specificity for CMV antigens was confirmed in vitro.

The CDR3 extends over 16 amino acids. The germline V gene has CDR1 GTSNPN and CDR2 SVGIG (reference sequence). The V end was cut by 6 bases, the J end by 3 bases, with 21 bases between. For this clone: Its antigen remains unknown.

The chain links TRBV30 to TRBJ1-3; no clear D. The sample taken for sequencing was PBMCs. This TCR came from a woman aged 45-59 years in good health and CMV-seropositive. This chain's CDR3 is CACLTHEGIRGNTIYF. CDR3 sequence (DNA): TGTGCCTGCCTAACCCACGAGGGCATCCGTGGAAACACCATATATTTT.